This TCR beta chain is drawn from a study of T cells after yellow fever vaccination. Using its own MiXCR run on the 5' RACE reads, TCRdb lists one record per CDR3 protein. In the table there are some 600,000 distinct CDR3 sequences, roughly a sixth of which are singletons. Sequenced here: PBMCs, sampled more than 4 days after the first yellow fever vaccination. The sequence was collected from a man between 18 and 35 years old who received the YFV17D yellow fever vaccine.

The CDR3 DNA sequence: TGTGCCAGCAGCCCACGCGGTAGCGGGACACGTGATACGCAGTATTTT. Translation: CASSPRGSGTRDTQYF. The chain combines TRBV7-9 with TRBJ2-3, with 8 bases fitting TRBD2. Germline lookup yields CDR1 SEHNR and CDR2 FQNEAQ (reference sequence). The CDR3 covers 16 residues. V was clipped by 5 bases and J by 6 bases; unmatched bases: 13.